What follows are 30 T cell receptor beta chains derived from one specimen sequenced in a study of T cell responses to AZD1222 COVID-19 vaccine. Repertoires were generated with immunoSEQ multiplex PCR, while TCRdb's copy carries only in-frame clones and drops some. The repertoire holds fewer than 150,000 clones, 70% to 90% seen once, with around 6% in the top ten. The specimen was peripheral blood, collected on day 0 of AZD1222 vaccination. The receptors were gathered from an adult in good health.

V usage is TRBV6-5 and J usage is TRBJ1-5, with D perhaps TRBD1 (5 bases). The CDR3 length is 16 residues. The germline V and J ends were trimmed by 2 bases and 2 bases, with 13 bases remaining between them. Germline V gives CDR1 MNHEY, CDR2 SVGAGI. CDR3 region: CASSYPEKGGNQPQHF. CDR3 DNA: TGTGCCAGCAGTTACCCAGAGAAAGGGGGCAATCAGCCCCAGCATTTT.

This clone was seen more than once but under ten times. The V call is TRBV6-5, the J call TRBJ1-1; unclear D gene. CDR1 MNHEY and CDR2 SVGAGI come from the germline V gene. The V end was cut by 0 bases, the J end by 5 bases, with 13 bases between. The CDR3 is 15 residues long. CDR3 bases: TGTGCCAGCAGTTACTCGAGAACCCTACCGACTGAAGCTTTCTTT. As protein: CASSYSRTLPTEAFF.

The chain joins TRBV7-9 to TRBJ1-1; D not resolved. The germline CDR1 and CDR2 sequences are SEHNR and FQNEAQ (reference sequence). Trimming left V 1 base short and J 5 bases short, with 8 bases between. This CDR3 spans 13 amino acids. The CDR3, as DNA: TGTGCCAGCAGCTTAGGGGGTGAGACTGAAGCTTTCTTT. Its protein is CASSLGGETEAFF.

This sequence joins TRBV5-4 and TRBJ1-2; 7 nucleotides line up with TRBD1. The CDR3 totals 15 residues. With 4 bases clipped from V and 4 bases from J, the junction kept 10 bases outside the gene matches. Germline values: CDR1 SGHNT, CDR2 YYREEE (reference sequence). CDR3 in amino acids: CASSPPPGQSYGYTF. The CDR3 DNA sequence: TGTGCCAGCAGCCCCCCCCCGGGACAGAGCTATGGCTACACCTTC.

The chain employs TRBV29-1 and TRBJ2-1; a possible D gene is TRBD1 (6 bases). This CDR3 has 14 amino acids. With 4 bases removed from V and 2 bases from J, the gap between germline ends came to 12 bases. Germline CDR1 reads SQVTM; CDR2 reads ANQGSEA. As DNA, the CDR3 is TGCAGCGTTGGCAGGGGTATCGCCTACAATGAGCAGTTCTTC. As protein: CSVGRGIAYNEQFF.

The chain employs TRBV12-3 or TRBV12-4 and TRBJ1-2; D may be TRBD1 (5 bases). This CDR3 region has 13 residues. V lost 7 bases, J lost 3 bases, and 12 bases lay in between. CDR3 loop: CASTKTGDYGYTF. In nucleotides, the CDR3 is TGTGCCAGCACTAAAACAGGAGACTATGGCTACACCTTC.

This clone was seen more than once but under ten times. J is TRBJ1-1 and V is TRBV28; 9 nucleotides line up with TRBD1. The germline gives CDR1 MDHEN, CDR2 SYDVKM. Losses at the gene ends were 3 bases for V and 5 bases for J; bases not matched to a gene: 4. The CDR3 contains 14 residues. The CDR3 DNA follows: TGTGCCAGCAGTTTCCCCGGGACAGGGACTGAAGCTTTCTTT. This codes for CASSFPGTGTEAFF.

V usage is TRBV7-2 and J usage is TRBJ2-5; 9 bases line up with TRBD2. CDR3 length: 16 amino acids. Unmatched junction bases numbered 6, after V lost 0 bases and J lost 4 bases. CDR1 and CDR2 (germline): SGHTA, FQGNSA. The DNA for the CDR3 is TGTGCCAGCAGCTTAGCGAGCGGGGGGTTTGGAGAGACCCAGTACTTC. Protein: CASSLASGGFGETQYF.

The J gene is TRBJ2-6, the V gene TRBV6-1, with D unclear. Germline-derived CDR1 and CDR2 are MNHNS and SASEGT. V lost 2 bases, J lost 0 bases, and 11 bases lay in between. The CDR3 totals 17 residues. The DNA of the CDR3 is TGTGCCAGCAGTGAAAGTTCCGGATCCTCTGGGGCCAACGTCCTGACTTTC. Its translation: CASSESSGSSGANVLTF.

The V and J genes are TRBV5-1 and TRBJ2-7, with 8 bases aligning to TRBD1. The germline CDR1 and CDR2 sequences are SGHRS and YFSETQ. There are 14 residues in the CDR3. Unmatched junction bases numbered 3, after V lost 0 bases and J lost 4 bases. CDR3 residues: CASSLDRGLYEQYF. DNA of the CDR3: TGCGCCAGCAGCTTGGACAGGGGGTTGTACGAGCAGTACTTC.

This clone has more than one count but fewer than ten. The chain combines TRBV2 with TRBJ2-2; 7 bases match TRBD1. The CDR3 contains 15 residues. Germline loops: CDR1 SNHLY, CDR2 FYNNEI. After removal of 4 bases from V and 4 bases from J, the junction contained 6 bases not matched to a gene. In DNA form, the CDR3 reads TGTGCCAGCAGTGTTGACAGGGCCAGCACCGGGGAGCTGTTTTTT. Protein: CASSVDRASTGELFF.

CDR3 in amino acids: CASSAKRQGNFSGYTF. In DNA form, the CDR3 reads TGTGCCAGCAGCGCCAAACGACAGGGTAATTTTAGTGGCTACACCTTC. The chain is built from TRBV7-9 and TRBJ1-2, with 7 nucleotides matching TRBD1. The CDR3 contains 16 residues. Germline V lookup: CDR1 SEHNR, CDR2 FQNEAQ (reference sequence). V dropped 5 bases and J dropped 7; count of bases not matched to a gene: 16.

This clone was observed a handful of times. J is TRBJ1-1 and V is TRBV11-2; 7 bases line up with TRBD1. V dropped 5 bases and J dropped 6; count of bases not matched to a gene: 6. In germline, CDR1 is SGHAT, CDR2 FQNNGV. The CDR3 is 13 amino acids. The CDR3: CASSLAGGSEAFF. In DNA, the CDR3 is TGTGCCAGCAGCCTGGCAGGGGGGTCTGAAGCTTTCTTT.

V gene TRBV7-2 combines with J gene TRBJ1-2, with D hard to call. The V end was cut by 2 bases, the J end by 3 bases, with 10 bases between. Germline lookup yields CDR1 SGHTA and CDR2 FQGNSA. The CDR3 runs to 14 residues. CDR3: CASSLMRRDYGYTF. DNA for the CDR3: TGTGCCAGCAGCTTAATGAGACGCGACTATGGCTACACCTTC. Using reference TRBV7-2 and TRBJ1-2 for the parts outside the CDR3, the full variable domain is GAGVSQSPSNKVTEKGKDVELRCDPISGHTALYWYRQSLGQGLEFLIYFQGNSAPDKSGLPSDRFSAERTGGSVSTLTIQRTQQEDSAVYLCASSLMRRDYGYTFGSGTRLTVV.

This rearrangement joins TRBV28 to TRBJ1-6; D gene unclear. This CDR3 has 15 amino acids. The ends were cut back, 3 bases at V and 0 bases at J, with 6 bases in the middle. Germline values: CDR1 MDHEN, CDR2 SYDVKM. The CDR3 region is CASSFRRSYNSPLHF. The CDR3 region has the DNA TGTGCCAGCAGTTTTCGGCGCTCCTATAATTCACCCCTCCACTTT.

The chain employs TRBV11-1 and TRBJ2-7; maybe TRBD1 (6 bases). Germline V lookup: CDR1 SGHAT, CDR2 FQDESV (reference sequence). The CDR3 runs to 15 residues. Trimming cost V 5 bases and J 5 bases, with 19 bases left between them. CDR3 DNA: TGTGCCAGCAGCATCACAGGGATGAGCCTCCACGAGCAGTACTTC. As protein: CASSITGMSLHEQYF.

This sequence joins TRBV5-4 and TRBJ1-1, with D unclear. The CDR3 sequence is 16 residues long. Trimming took 6 bases from V and 7 from J, leaving 25 bases between them. Germline V gene data show CDR1 as SGHNT and CDR2 as YYREEE (reference sequence). CDR3 in amino acids: CASKNSGRSELSEAFF. In nucleotides, the CDR3 is TGTGCCAGCAAAAATTCCGGGAGGTCCGAATTGAGTGAAGCTTTCTTT.

The sample holds a few counts of this clone. The rearrangement joins TRBV24-1 to TRBJ2-7; the match to TRBD2 covers 7 bases. The CDR3 has 15 amino acids. V dropped 2 bases and J dropped 3; count of bases not matched to a gene: 6. In germline, CDR1 is KGHDR, CDR2 SFDVKD. The CDR3 reads CATSDSGGPSYEQYF. The CDR3, as DNA: TGTGCCACCAGTGATTCGGGGGGTCCCAGCTACGAGCAGTACTTC.

J is TRBJ1-3 and V is TRBV7-8; 7 bases agree with TRBD1. The J segment lost 0 bases and the V segment lost 4 bases, leaving 6 bases of the junction unmatched. The germline gives CDR1 SGHVS, CDR2 FQNEAQ. The CDR3 has 16 amino acids. The CDR3 spells CASSSRDSYSGNTIYF. The CDR3 bases are TGTGCCAGCAGCTCCCGGGACAGCTACTCTGGAAACACCATATATTTT.

This chain joins TRBV5-6 and TRBJ2-7, with TRBD1 matching 9 bases. Germline CDR1 reads SGHDT; CDR2 reads YYEEEE. The J segment lost 6 bases and the V segment lost 3 bases, leaving 7 bases of the junction unmatched. CDR3 length: 14 residues. The CDR3 spells CASSSPGQGVEQYF. CDR3 in DNA: TGTGCCAGCAGCTCCCCGGGACAGGGCGTCGAGCAGTACTTC.

The table lists this clone with a count of one. This chain connects TRBV7-2 to TRBJ2-2; tentative D call: TRBD2 (5 bases). V was clipped by 11 bases and J by 3 bases, with 10 bases between them. This CDR3 has 12 residues. Germline V gives CDR1 SGHTA, CDR2 FQGNSA. DNA for the CDR3: TGTGCCTCCGCTAGCCACACCGGGGAGCTGTTTTTT. This gives the protein CASASHTGELFF.

In this sample, this clone turned up a few times. The rearrangement joins TRBV11-3 to TRBJ2-3, with TRBD1 as a possible D gene (6 bases). This CDR3 is built from 14 residues. V was trimmed by 5 bases and J by 2 bases, leaving 11 bases between them. Germline assignment: CDR1 SGHNT and CDR2 YENEEA. CDR3 region: CASSVQGPTDTQYF. CDR3 DNA sequence: TGTGCCAGCAGCGTGCAGGGGCCCACAGATACGCAGTATTTT.

This clone appeared many times. V and J are TRBV19 and TRBJ1-6; 8 bases are a match to TRBD1. CDR1 LNHDA and CDR2 SQIVND come from the germline V gene (reference sequence). Trimming cost V 10 bases and J 6 bases; bases outside gene matches: 5. This CDR3 is 13 amino acids long. The CDR3 DNA reads as TGTGCCACAAACAGGGGGTTTAATTCACCCCTCCACTTT. It is translated as CATNRGFNSPLHF.

DNA for the CDR3: TGTGCCAGCTCATCGAGCCCCGGTGGAAACACTGAAGCTTTCTTT. It codes for CASSSSPGGNTEAFF. The chain couples TRBV18 to TRBJ1-1; D is ambiguous. The ends were cut back, 5 bases at V and 2 bases at J, with 15 bases in the middle. Germline V gene lookup returns CDR1 KGHSH and CDR2 LQKENI. This CDR3 comprises 15 residues.

There are a few counts of this clone. The V call is TRBV2, the J call TRBJ2-3, with D unresolved. The germline V and J ends were trimmed by 2 bases and 3 bases, with 3 bases remaining between them. The CDR3 sequence is 12 residues long. CDR1 and CDR2 from the germline V gene are SNHLY and FYNNEI. CDR3 bases: TGTGCCAGCAGTGAACTTACAGATACGCAGTATTTT. It specifies CASSELTDTQYF.

V and J are TRBV30 and TRBJ2-3; D not resolved. This CDR3 spans 12 amino acids. Germline V gene data show CDR1 as GTSNPN and CDR2 as SVGIG (reference sequence). The V and J ends lost 3 bases and 4 bases respectively, with 8 bases between them. The CDR3 DNA reads as TGTGCCTGGAGCCTGGCTCCAGATACGCAGTATTTT. This gives the protein CAWSLAPDTQYF. Full variable domain (outside the CDR3, taken from reference TRBV30 and TRBJ2-3): SQTIHQWPATLVQPVGSPLSLECTVEGTSNPNLYWYRQAAGRGLQLLFYSVGIGQISSEVPQNLSASRPQDRQFILSSKKLLLSDSGFYLCAWSLAPDTQYFGPGTRLTVL.

J is TRBJ1-2 and V is TRBV3-1 (or the pseudogene TRBV3-2); D not resolved. This CDR3 is 12 amino acids long. With 4 bases removed from V and 8 bases from J, the gap between germline ends came to 11 bases. From germline, CDR1 is LGHDT and CDR2 YNNKEL (reference sequence). The CDR3 nucleotides are TGTGCCAGCAGCCTAACCTTGGGGGGCTACACCTTC. Protein sequence: CASSLTLGGYTF.

The chain couples TRBV28 to TRBJ1-6, with D maybe TRBD1 (5 bases). The V end lost 3 bases, the J end lost 8 bases, and 14 bases lay between the germline ends. CDR1 and CDR2 from the germline V gene are MDHEN and SYDVKM. The CDR3 covers 15 residues. The CDR3 DNA reads as TGTGCCAGCAGTTTGTTGAGGAGGGGAGATTCACCCCTCCACTTT. Translated: CASSLLRRGDSPLHF.

V and J are TRBV4-2 and TRBJ2-3; D unclear. The germline gives CDR1 LGHNA, CDR2 YNFKEQ. This CDR3 contains 15 residues. Trimming removed 0 bases at V and 0 bases at J, with 7 bases between. The CDR3 loop reads CASSQDTPSTDTQYF. The CDR3 DNA sequence: TGTGCCAGCAGCCAAGACACCCCTAGCACAGATACGCAGTATTTT.

This clone came up many times. Other DNA sequences within the sample encode an identical CDR3. The V and J genes are TRBV7-8 and TRBJ1-2; D might be TRBD1 (5 bases). The CDR3 spans 18 residues. The V end was cut by 2 bases, the J end by 4 bases, with 23 bases between. The V gene's germline CDR1 is SGHVS and CDR2 FQNEAQ. The CDR3 spells CASSLLQDIPYSVYGYTF. Written as DNA, the CDR3 is TGTGCCAGCAGCTTATTACAGGACATACCCTATTCCGTCTATGGCTACACCTTC.